The 6 T cell receptor beta chains given below trace back to one sample, sequenced in a study of vaccination and CD4 T cells after COVID-19. These receptors have no known antigen. The Oncomine TCR Beta short-read assay was what sequenced the DNA obtained from cultured CD4+ T cells. TCRdb reprocessed the PCR reads via MiXCR and lists one record per CDR3 protein. The table has around 11,000 distinct CDR3 sequences, 59% seen once. Specified treatment: 10-day PBMC culture with coronavirus spike peptide pools or control peptides (ViraFEST assay). Sequencing was done on a sample of CD4+ T cells from blood, cultured in vitro. The source is a human donor who had recovered from COVID-19.

This chain uses TRBV11-2 with TRBJ2-1; 9 bases are shared with TRBD2. V trimming: 5 bases; J trimming: 6 bases; junction bases outside the gene matches: 8. This CDR3 is built from 15 residues. Germline CDR1 reads SGHAT; CDR2 reads FQNNGV. CDR3 region: CASSPRSGRANEQFF. CDR3 DNA: TGTGCCAGCAGCCCACGTAGCGGGAGAGCCAATGAGCAGTTCTTC.

This clonotype has only a few counts. The junction differs from germline at one of its ends, possibly a read error. The chain is built from TRBV20-1 and TRBJ2-7; 7 nucleotides match TRBD2. The CDR3 extends over 14 amino acids. The germline V gene encodes CDR1 DFQATT and CDR2 SNEGSKA (reference sequence). The CDR3 loop is CSAIWGGTRSEQYF. The CDR3 nucleotides are TGCAGCGCGATATGGGGGGGGACCCGGAGCGAGCAGTACTTT.

The chain carries TRBV7-2 and TRBJ2-1, with 8 bases lining up with TRBD1. V lost 6 bases to trimming and J lost 8 bases; unmatched junction nucleotides: 15. The CDR3 is 16 amino acids. Germline V lookup: CDR1 SGHTA, CDR2 FQGNSA. Written as DNA, the CDR3 is TGTGCCAGCAGGGCCCCTCGGGACAGGCGGGTGGATGAGCAGTTCTTC. It is translated as CASRAPRDRRVDEQFF.

The V gene is TRBV20-1, the J gene TRBJ1-3; 10 bases align to TRBD1. Germline lookup yields CDR1 DFQATT and CDR2 SNEGSKA (reference sequence). The CDR3 extends over 13 amino acids. Germline trimming cut 5 bases from V and 2 bases from J; bases unmatched to any gene: 0. The CDR3 region is CSAGTGAGNTIYF. CDR3 nucleotides: TGCAGTGCTGGGACAGGGGCTGGAAACACCATATATTTT.

This chain's CDR3 is CASSQDLGQGGGYTF. The CDR3, as DNA: TGTGCCAGCAGCCAAGATTTAGGACAGGGTGGTGGCTACACCTTC. The J gene is TRBJ1-2, the V gene TRBV4-2, with 8 bases identical to TRBD1. CDR3 length: 15 residues. Per the germline V gene, CDR1 is LGHNA and CDR2 is YNFKEQ. Trimming took 0 bases from V and 7 from J; bases not matched to a gene: 7.

V is TRBV19 and J is TRBJ2-5; the match to TRBD2 covers 8 bases. From germline, CDR1 is LNHDA and CDR2 SQIVND (reference sequence). The CDR3 loop spans 15 amino acids. With V trimmed by 4 bases and J by 2 bases, 6 bases remained unmatched. CDR3 coding DNA: TGTGCCAGTAGTAGGGGTAGCGGGACACAAGAGACCCAGTACTTC. This encodes CASSRGSGTQETQYF.